These T cell receptor beta chains were read from a single sample in a study of massively parallel sequencing of T cell beta chains. TCRdb used MiXCR to reprocess the 5' RACE reads, holding one entry per CDR3 protein. The sample contains about 4,700 distinct CDR3 sequences, about 38% of which appear only once. Material: commercial RNA from peripheral blood pooled from many donors. The source of these receptors is a pool of human donors in good health; the sample was commercial RNA pooled from many donors. Both conserved end residues are part of each CDR3. A D gene is named only where the DNA matches it firmly. Clone sizes are given selectively: once, few, many, or a class where the clone is expanded.

V,size,J,D,DNA,CDR3
TRBV20-1,NA,TRBJ2-3,TRBD1,TGCAGTGCTAGAGGAGGACAGGGAAGAGATACGCAGTATTTT,CSARGGQGRDTQYF
TRBV7-3,few,TRBJ2-7,NA,TGTGCCAGCAGCTTAAACCTTCAGCCAAACGAGCAGTACTTC,CASSLNLQPNEQYF
TRBV7-6,few,TRBJ1-5,NA,TGTGCCAGCAGCGCGAGCGGGAGTCAGCCCCAGCATTTT,CASSASGSQPQHF
TRBV6-4,NA,TRBJ1-1,TRBD1,TGTGCCAGCAGGGATTGGACAGGGAGCACTGAAGCTTTCTTT,CASRDWTGSTEAFF
TRBV5-1,NA,TRBJ2-7,NA,TGCGCCAGCAGCTCGGAGGTCGGGAACCACGAGCAGTACTTC,CASSSEVGNHEQYF
TRBV7-1,NA,TRBJ2-3,NA,TGTGCCAGCAGCCCTCTCCCTGCGGATACGCAGTATTTT,CASSPLPADTQYF
TRBV20-1,medium-sized,TRBJ1-2,TRBD1,TGCAGTGCTAGACAGGGGGATGGCTACACCTTC,CSARQGDGYTF
TRBV12-3/TRBV12-4,NA,TRBJ2-7,NA,TGTGCCAGCAGTTTCACTGATGCCTACGAGCAGTACTTC,CASSFTDAYEQYF
TRBV29-1,few,TRBJ2-2,NA,TGCAGCGTCTCGACATTCACCGGGGAGCTGTTTTTT,CSVSTFTGELFF
TRBV25-1,NA,TRBJ2-1,TRBD2,TGTGCCAGCAGTCCCTCCGGGACTACGCACGAGCAGTTCTTC,CASSPSGTTHEQFF
TRBV20-1,NA,TRBJ1-1,TRBD1,TGCAGTGCTAGGAACAGGGGAGCTAGTTCTGAAGCTTTCTTT,CSARNRGASSEAFF
TRBV14,few,TRBJ1-1,NA,TGTGCCAGCAGCCAGGATAGAGTGGAAGCTTTCTTT,CASSQDRVEAFF
TRBV14,NA,TRBJ2-1,NA,TGTGCCAGCAGCCAAGATAGGGTCAAGCAGTTCTTC,CASSQDRVKQFF
TRBV12-3/TRBV12-4,few,TRBJ2-1,NA,TGTGCCAGCAGTTTAGCGGGAACTGGAGATGAGCAGTTCTTC,CASSLAGTGDEQFF
TRBV7-1,NA,TRBJ1-1,NA,TGTGCCAGCAGCTCTTCGACGGTGAACACTGAAGCTTTCTTT,CASSSSTVNTEAFF
TRBV28,NA,TRBJ2-7,TRBD1,TGTGCCAGCAGTTTACCGGGACAGGTCGACTACGAGCAGTACTTC,CASSLPGQVDYEQYF
TRBV20-1,few,TRBJ2-5,NA,TGCAGTGCTAGAGAAAAGGGAAGAGAGGCCCAGTACTTC,CSAREKGREAQYF
TRBV6-2/TRBV6-3,few,TRBJ2-4,NA,TGTGCCAGCAGTTACTCGGCAGGGTCAAACATTCAGTACTTC,CASSYSAGSNIQYF
TRBV10-3,once,TRBJ2-7,NA,TGTGCCATCACGGACAGTCTATCGTACGAGCAGTACTTC,CAITDSLSYEQYF
TRBV4-2,NA,TRBJ1-1,NA,TGTGCCAGCAGCGCGGACATGAACACTGAAGCTTTCTTT,CASSADMNTEAFF
TRBV5-1,NA,TRBJ1-1,TRBD1,TGCGCCAGCAGCCTGGGACAGGGTGGCACTGAAGCTTTCTTT,CASSLGQGGTEAFF
TRBV21-1,NA,TRBJ1-4,NA,TGTGCCAGCAGCATGGACACCGCAACTAATGAAAAACTGTTTTTT,CASSMDTATNEKLFF
TRBV29-1,NA,TRBJ2-7,NA,TGCAGCGTTAAACGGGAGACCTACGAGCAGTACTTC,CSVKRETYEQYF
TRBV20-1,NA,TRBJ1-2,NA,TGCAGTGCTAGAGATTCCAAGGGGGACACCTATGGCTACACCTTC,CSARDSKGDTYGYTF
TRBV29-1,few,TRBJ2-7,NA,TGCAGCGTTGCGGACAGCACCTACGAGCAGTACTTC,CSVADSTYEQYF
TRBV5-1,NA,TRBJ2-3,TRBD2,TGCGCCAGCAGCTTGTTGCGGGAGGTTGGAGATACGCAGTATTTT,CASSLLREVGDTQYF
TRBV6-4,few,TRBJ1-4,TRBD1,TGTGCCAGCAGTGACTCGGGACAGGGAGGTGAAAAACTGTTTTTT,CASSDSGQGGEKLFF
TRBV12-3/TRBV12-4,few,TRBJ1-1,NA,TGTGCCAGCAGTAGTAGGGCTTTCTTT,CASSSRAFF
TRBV6-2/TRBV6-3,NA,TRBJ2-3,TRBD1,TGTGCCAGCTGGCAGGGGGAACGCACAGATACGCAGTATTTT,CASWQGERTDTQYF
TRBV20-1,NA,TRBJ2-3,NA,TGCAGTGCTAGAGATCGTTGGGGGGGCGATACGCAGTATTTT,CSARDRWGGDTQYF
TRBV13,NA,TRBJ2-7,NA,TGTGCCAGCAGCTTAGGTAGCTACCTCTTGCGAGAGCAGTACTTC,CASSLGSYLLREQYF
TRBV13,NA,TRBJ2-2,NA,TGTGCCAGCAGCTTTGGCCTTAACACCGGGGAGCTGTTTTTT,CASSFGLNTGELFF
TRBV10-3,NA,TRBJ2-7,NA,TGTGCCATCAGTGAGATAAGCGGCCGATACTACGAGCAGTACTTC,CAISEISGRYYEQYF
TRBV7-4,NA,TRBJ1-4,NA,TGTGCCAGCAGCTTAGTTCGAGTTGTTAATGAAAAACTGTTTTTT,CASSLVRVVNEKLFF
TRBV7-2,NA,TRBJ2-7,NA,TGTGCCAGCAGCTTACAGGGCTACGAGCAGTACTTC,CASSLQGYEQYF
TRBV20-1,few,TRBJ2-7,NA,TGCAGTGCTAGTTTTCTTCGCGAGCAGTACTTC,CSASFLREQYF
TRBV29-1,few,TRBJ1-1,TRBD1,TGCAGCGTTGATGCGCAGGGGGCTTTGGCTTTCTTT,CSVDAQGALAFF
TRBV20-1,few,TRBJ1-1,NA,TGCAGTGCTCGGCTACTTAGCGTCGAAGCTTTCTTT,CSARLLSVEAFF
TRBV5-1,few,TRBJ1-1,TRBD1,TGCGCCAGTGTAGACAGGGGGGTGTCAACTGAAGCTTTCTTT,CASVDRGVSTEAFF
TRBV11-3,NA,TRBJ2-2,NA,TGTGCCAGCAGCTTAGGCCAGGGCGCCGGGGAGCTGTTTTTT,CASSLGQGAGELFF